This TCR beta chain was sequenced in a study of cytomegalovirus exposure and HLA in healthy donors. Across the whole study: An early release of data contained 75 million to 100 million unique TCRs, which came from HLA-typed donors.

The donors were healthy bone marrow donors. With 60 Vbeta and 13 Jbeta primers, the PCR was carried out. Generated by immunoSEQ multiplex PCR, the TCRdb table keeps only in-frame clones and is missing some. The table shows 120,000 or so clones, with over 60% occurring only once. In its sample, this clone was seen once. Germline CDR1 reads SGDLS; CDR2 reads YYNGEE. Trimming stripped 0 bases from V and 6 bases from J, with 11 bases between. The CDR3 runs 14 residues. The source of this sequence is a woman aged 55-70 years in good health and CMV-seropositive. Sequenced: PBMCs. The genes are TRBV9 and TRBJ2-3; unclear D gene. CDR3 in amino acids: CASSVEQTSDTQYF. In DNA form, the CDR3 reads TGTGCCAGCAGCGTAGAACAGACCTCGGATACGCAGTATTTT.